A single sample is the source of the 30 T cell receptor beta chains below, sequenced in a study of cytomegalovirus exposure and HLA in healthy donors. PCR used 60 Vbeta primers and 13 Jbeta primers. Here immunoSEQ multiplex PCR was the method, and the copy in TCRdb shows in-frame clones only, minus some. The sample consists of some 160,000 clones, roughly 85% of them appearing once. The specimen was PBMCs. The receptors stem from a man aged 30 to 45 in good health and CMV-seropositive.

This clone showed up just once. V and J are TRBV5-1 and TRBJ2-5, with TRBD1 matching over 11 bases. Germline CDR1 is SGHRS and CDR2 is YFSETQ. J was trimmed by 5 bases and V by 2 bases; bases with no gene match: 2. There are 14 residues in the CDR3. This CDR3 is CASSFGDRGETQYF. The DNA for the CDR3 is TGCGCCAGCAGCTTTGGGGACAGGGGGGAGACCCAGTACTTC.

In this sample, this clone turned up once. The chain links TRBV4-3 to TRBJ1-4, with 8 bases matching TRBD1. J was trimmed by 0 bases and V by 3 bases; bases with no gene match: 6. CDR1 LGHNA and CDR2 YSLEER come from the germline V gene. CDR3 size: 17 residues. The CDR3 sequence is CASSQPGQGATNEKLFF. The CDR3 nucleotides read TGCGCCAGCAGCCAGCCCGGACAGGGCGCAACTAATGAAAAACTGTTTTTT.

The V and J genes are TRBV11-3 and TRBJ2-7; maybe TRBD2 (5 bases). The CDR3 length is 14 residues. The germline V gene encodes CDR1 SGHNT and CDR2 YENEEA. Trimming removed 5 bases at V and 1 base at J, with 12 bases between. The CDR3 region has the DNA TGTGCCAGCAGCCCGCCCGGGATATCCTACGAGCAGTACTTC. This translates into CASSPPGISYEQYF.

This chain links TRBV6-1 with TRBJ2-6; D is ambiguous. This CDR3 is 15 amino acids long. Germline V lookup: CDR1 MNHNS, CDR2 SASEGT. Trimming removed 3 bases at V and 0 bases at J, with 6 bases between. This chain's CDR3 is CASSENSSGANVLTF. As DNA, the CDR3 is TGTGCCAGCAGTGAGAACAGCTCTGGGGCCAACGTCCTGACTTTC.

This clone was seen a handful of times. Different DNA sequences within this sample yield the same CDR3. The chain employs TRBV18 and TRBJ2-1, with TRBD2 matching 11 bases. Germline CDR1 KGHSH, CDR2 LQKENI. The CDR3 has 15 residues. J was trimmed by 5 bases and V by 3 bases; bases with no gene match: 3. The CDR3 reads CASSPGLAGDNEQFF. The CDR3 DNA follows: TGTGCCAGCTCACCTGGACTAGCGGGTGACAATGAGCAGTTCTTC.

The chain couples TRBV7-2 to TRBJ2-3, with D tentatively TRBD1 (6 bases). The ends were cut back, 5 bases at V and 5 bases at J, with 14 bases in the middle. This CDR3 comprises 14 residues. Germline values: CDR1 SGHTA, CDR2 FQGNSA. The chain's CDR3 is CASSPGTRGDTQYF. The CDR3, as DNA: TGTGCCAGCAGCCCAGGGACCAGGGGAGATACGCAGTATTTT.

This chain links TRBV10-2 with TRBJ2-5; TRBD2 aligns across 10 bases. Germline V lookup: CDR1 WSHSY, CDR2 SAAADI. The CDR3 runs to 15 residues. Trimming cost V 8 bases and J 5 bases; bases outside gene matches: 11. CDR3 loop: CASSGLAGVSETQYF. The CDR3 bases are TGCGCCAGCTCCGGGCTAGCGGGAGTCAGTGAGACCCAGTACTTC.

The chain joins TRBV7-3 to TRBJ2-1; possibly TRBD1 for D (5 bases). The CDR3 has 15 amino acids. Trimming removed 0 bases from V and 9 bases from J, with 15 bases in between. Germline CDR1 reads SGHTA; CDR2 reads FQGTGA. CDR3 DNA sequence: TGTGCCAGCAGCTTAACGTTAACTCCCCAGGGTGAGCAGTTCTTC. It specifies CASSLTLTPQGEQFF.

The V gene is TRBV7-8, the J gene TRBJ1-2; 7 nucleotides agree with TRBD1. This CDR3 comprises 13 residues. Germline values: CDR1 SGHVS, CDR2 FQNEAQ. The J segment lost 4 bases and the V segment lost 1 base, leaving 0 bases of the junction unmatched. The CDR3 nucleotides read TGTGCCAGCAGCTTAGGACAGGGCTATGGCTACACCTTC. This gives the protein CASSLGQGYGYTF.

The rearrangement links TRBV18 to TRBJ2-1; no reliable D call. The germline gives CDR1 KGHSH, CDR2 LQKENI. The CDR3 loop spans 15 amino acids. Trimming shortened V by 2 bases and J by 7 bases, and 15 bases separated the two germline ends. The chain's CDR3 is CASSPIELSLNEQFF. CDR3 DNA sequence: TGTGCCAGCTCACCAATTGAACTTTCCCTGAATGAGCAGTTCTTC.

The V call is TRBV7-2, the J call TRBJ2-5; TRBD1 matches 8 bases. The germline V gene encodes CDR1 SGHTA and CDR2 FQGNSA. The J segment lost 5 bases and the V segment lost 5 bases, leaving 10 bases of the junction unmatched. The CDR3 loop spans 15 amino acids. The CDR3 loop is CASSPFRTGRETQYF. The CDR3 nucleotides are TGTGCCAGCAGCCCTTTTAGGACAGGGAGGGAGACCCAGTACTTC.

V is TRBV7-6 and J is TRBJ2-2; TRBD1 might be the D (5 bases). The CDR3 loop spans 14 amino acids. Per germline, CDR1 SGHVS and CDR2 FNYEAQ. V lost 4 bases and J 3 bases, leaving 9 bases between the germline ends. For the CDR3, the DNA is TGTGCCAGCAGCTCGACAGACTACACCGGGGAGCTGTTTTTT. It yields the protein CASSSTDYTGELFF.

The V gene is TRBV10-1, the J gene TRBJ2-7, with TRBD1 as a possible D gene (6 bases). V was shortened by 0 bases and J by 3 bases, with 12 bases between the two germline ends. Germline lookup yields CDR1 WNHNN and CDR2 SYGVQD (reference sequence). The CDR3 runs 15 residues. The CDR3 sequence is CASSESLDSFYEQYV. The CDR3 coding sequence is TGCGCCAGCAGTGAGTCATTGGACAGCTTCTACGAGCAGTACGTC.

The rearrangement joins TRBV2 to TRBJ1-1, with 10 bases fitting TRBD1. V dropped 4 bases and J dropped 11; count of bases not matched to a gene: 7. The CDR3 is made up of 13 amino acids. Germline CDR1 reads SNHLY; CDR2 reads FYNNEI. CDR3 sequence: CASSVTGGGRAFF. DNA for the CDR3: TGTGCCAGCAGTGTGACAGGGGGCGGCAGGGCTTTCTTT. The full variable domain, its missing parts supplied by reference TRBV2 and TRBJ1-1, is EPEVTQTPSHQVTQMGQEVILRCVPISNHLYFYWYRQILGQKVEFLVSFYNNEISEKSEIFDDQFSVERPDGSNFTLKIRSTKLEDSAMYFCASSVTGGGRAFFGQGTRLTVV.

The rearrangement links TRBV19 to TRBJ1-1; 7 bases line up with TRBD1. Germline V gives CDR1 LNHDA, CDR2 SQIVND (reference sequence). The CDR3 spans 13 residues. The V and J ends lost 8 bases and 11 bases, in that order; junction bases with no gene match: 14. CDR3 bases: TGTGCCAGTTGTAACAGGGGTGGAGATTTGGCTTTCTTT. This sequence encodes CASCNRGGDLAFF.

The chain joins TRBV9 to TRBJ1-2; 8 positions agree with TRBD1. The germline CDR1 and CDR2 sequences are SGDLS and YYNGEE. The V and J ends lost 4 bases and 7 bases, in that order; junction bases with no gene match: 12. There are 15 residues in the CDR3. The CDR3: CASSPTPRGLGGYTF. CDR3 nucleotides: TGTGCCAGCAGCCCGACGCCCAGGGGGCTCGGTGGCTACACCTTC. Full variable domain (missing parts from reference TRBV9 and TRBJ1-2): DSGVTQTPKHLITATGQRVTLRCSPRSGDLSVYWYQQSLDQGLQFLIQYYNGEERAKGNILERFSAQQFPDLHSELNLSSLELGDSALYFCASSPTPRGLGGYTFGSGTRLTVV.

The genes are TRBV18 and TRBJ1-1; 10 nucleotides align to TRBD1. Germline lookup yields CDR1 KGHSH and CDR2 LQKENI. This CDR3 region has 17 residues. J was trimmed by 5 bases and V by 1 base; bases with no gene match: 10. CDR3 coding DNA: TGTGCCAGCTCACCACTGTTCGACAGGGGGCTGAGAACTGAAGCTTTCTTT. Encoded protein: CASSPLFDRGLRTEAFF.

The chain uses TRBV5-1 and TRBJ2-6; tentative D call: TRBD1 (5 bases). The germline CDR1 and CDR2 sequences are SGHRS and YFSETQ. V was clipped by 0 bases and J by 0 bases, with 13 bases between them. CDR3 length: 18 amino acids. The CDR3 coding sequence is TGCGCCAGCAGCTTGGTTTTCCAGGGTAACTCTGGGGCCAACGTCCTGACTTTC. This codes for CASSLVFQGNSGANVLTF. The whole variable domain, remainder taken from reference TRBV5-1 and TRBJ2-6, is KAGVTQTPRYLIKTRGQQVTLSCSPISGHRSVSWYQQTPGQGLQFLFEYFSETQRNKGNFPGRFSGRQFSNSRSEMNVSTLELGDSALYLCASSLVFQGNSGANVLTFGAGSRLTVL.

J is TRBJ2-3 and V is TRBV5-4; TRBD2 agrees at 12 bases. Unmatched junction bases numbered 6, after V lost 0 bases and J lost 4 bases. This CDR3 has 17 residues. CDR1 and CDR2 (germline): SGHNT, YYREEE (reference sequence). CDR3 nucleotide sequence: TGTGCCAGCAGCTTGGGGCTAGCGGGAGGGCAAGCAGATACGCAGTATTTT. It translates to CASSLGLAGGQADTQYF.

The chain links TRBV18 to TRBJ1-4; unclear D gene. This CDR3 is built from 13 residues. The V end was cut by 3 bases, the J end by 6 bases, with 8 bases between. CDR1 KGHSH and CDR2 LQKENI come from the germline V gene. The CDR3 region has the DNA TGTGCCAGCTCACCGGACTTAGATGAAAAACTGTTTTTT. Amino acid sequence: CASSPDLDEKLFF.

With regard to this clone: One end of the junction varies from germline; a read error may be responsible. The chain couples TRBV7-9 to TRBJ1-1; 8 nucleotides match TRBD1. Germline CDR1 SEHNR, CDR2 FQNEAQ (reference sequence). There are 16 residues in the CDR3. In DNA form, the CDR3 reads TGTTCCAGCAGCTTAGATAGGACAGGGTCGGACACTGAAGCTTTCTTT. Its translation is CSSSLDRTGSDTEAFF.

The V gene is TRBV21-1, the J gene TRBJ1-5; the table calls TRBD1, which could not be checked here. TRBV21-1 is described as a pseudogene. The CDR3 consists of 16 residues. CDR3 DNA: TGTGCCAGCAGCAAACTGGACAGGAAGATGAATCAGCCCCAGCATTTT. Amino acids: CASSKLDRKMNQPQHF.

This sequence joins TRBV27 and TRBJ2-2; 7 nucleotides line up with TRBD1. The germline gives CDR1 MNHEY, CDR2 SMNVEV (reference sequence). The ends lost 4 bases at V and 2 bases at J; junction bases unmatched: 10. The CDR3 length is 17 residues. DNA of the CDR3: TGTGCCAGCAGTTCATCCCGGGACAGCCGAAACACCGGGGAGCTGTTTTTT. This encodes CASSSSRDSRNTGELFF.

The chain carries TRBV18 and TRBJ2-1; 7 bases match TRBD1. Germline loops: CDR1 KGHSH, CDR2 LQKENI. The CDR3 has 14 amino acids. Unmatched junction bases numbered 1, after V lost 3 bases and J lost 2 bases. In DNA form, the CDR3 reads TGTGCCAGCTCACCGGACAGGACCTACAATGAGCAGTTCTTC. Residues: CASSPDRTYNEQFF. The whole variable domain, filled in from reference TRBV18 and TRBJ2-1, reads NAGVMQNPRHLVRRRGQEARLRCSPMKGHSHVYWYRQLPEEGLKFMVYLQKENIIDESGMPKERFSAEFPKEGPSILRIQQVVRGDSAAYFCASSPDRTYNEQFFGPGTRLTVL.

The V gene is TRBV7-9, the J gene TRBJ1-2; 7 bases map to TRBD1. This CDR3 is built from 12 residues. The V gene end was trimmed by 5 bases and the J gene end by 8 bases; junction bases not matched to a gene: 5. CDR1 and CDR2 from the germline V gene are SEHNR and FQNEAQ (reference sequence). The CDR3 here is CASSPDRVGYTF. The CDR3 DNA reads TGTGCCAGCAGCCCCGACAGGGTCGGCTACACCTTC.

This chain links TRBV11-2 with TRBJ2-1; the D is unclear. Trimming stripped 0 bases from V and 2 bases from J, with 17 bases between. CDR1 is SGHAT and CDR2 is FQNNGV in the germline V gene. The CDR3 is 18 residues long. The CDR3 region is CASSLEEWADLTYNEQFF. DNA for the CDR3: TGTGCCAGCAGCTTAGAAGAGTGGGCCGATTTAACCTACAATGAGCAGTTCTTC.

This chain uses TRBV5-1 with TRBJ2-7; D ambiguous. V lost 4 bases and J lost 4, with 6 bases in between. The CDR3 extends over 11 amino acids. Germline CDR1 reads SGHRS; CDR2 reads YFSETQ. CDR3 bases: TGCGCCAGCAGCGAGGCTTACGAGCAGTACTTC. This translates into CASSEAYEQYF.

The CDR3 sequence is CASKNQASGRAVDEQFF. The CDR3 DNA follows: TGTGCCAGTAAGAATCAGGCTAGCGGGAGGGCCGTCGATGAGCAGTTCTTC. This chain links TRBV19 with TRBJ2-1, with TRBD2 matching 12 bases. V lost 7 bases, J lost 8 bases, and 15 bases stayed unmatched. There are 17 residues in the CDR3. Germline V gene sequence: CDR1 LNHDA, CDR2 SQIVND (reference sequence).

This chain links TRBV25-1 with TRBJ1-1; no reliable D call. The CDR3 contains 12 residues. Looked up from germline, CDR1 is MGHDK and CDR2 is SYGVNS. V was trimmed by 8 bases and J by 1 base, leaving 8 bases between them. The CDR3 DNA follows: TGTGCCAGCCGAACACGGAACACTGAAGCTTTCTTT. It specifies CASRTRNTEAFF. Full variable domain (missing parts from reference TRBV25-1 and TRBJ1-1): EADIYQTPRYLVIGTGKKITLECSQTMGHDKMYWYQQDPGMELHLIHYSYGVNSTEKGDLSSESTVSRIRTEHFPLTLESARPSHTSQYLCASRTRNTEAFFGQGTRLTVV.

The chain has TRBV5-1 and TRBJ1-2; 7 bases map to TRBD1. The CDR3 sequence is 14 residues long. V shed 3 bases, J shed 4 bases, and the junction held 6 bases outside the gene matches. CDR1 SGHRS and CDR2 YFSETQ come from the germline V gene. CDR3 DNA sequence: TGCGCCAGCAGCTCGCGGGACAGCGGCTATGGCTACACCTTC. Translated: CASSSRDSGYGYTF.